One and the same sample provided the 4 T cell receptor beta chains below, sequenced in a study of T cell changes during pregnancy in multiple sclerosis. Assay: immunoSEQ multiplex PCR; the TCRdb copy retains only in-frame clones and omits some. This table has more than 65,000 clones, 90% to 95% appearing once. This material consisted of peripheral blood, taken in the first trimester of pregnancy. The receptors come from a female donor with multiple sclerosis, enrolled in a pregnancy study.

The count of this clone is one. The V and J genes are TRBV5-8 and TRBJ2-2, with D perhaps TRBD2 (5 bases). The CDR3 covers 18 residues. V lost 1 base to trimming and J lost 0 bases, with 16 bases between them. Germline CDR1 is SGHTS and CDR2 is YDEGEE. As DNA, the CDR3 is TGTGCCAGCAGCTTGTTCTTTTCTGGGAGAGCGAACACCGGGGAGCTGTTTTTT. Its protein product is CASSLFFSGRANTGELFF. The variable domain in full, with the rest retrieved from reference TRBV5-8 and TRBJ2-2, is EAGVTQSPTHLIKTRGQQATLRCSPISGHTSVYWYQQALGLGLQFLLWYDEGEERNRGNFPPRFSGRQFPNYSSELNVNALELEDSALYLCASSLFFSGRANTGELFFGEGSRLTVL.

This clone came up once. J is TRBJ2-1 and V is TRBV15, with a weak D call TRBD2 (6 bases). From germline, CDR1 is LNHNV and CDR2 YYDKDF (reference sequence). This CDR3 comprises 15 residues. V shed 0 bases and J shed 7 bases, with 13 bases lying between them. Here the CDR3 DNA reads TGTGCCACCAGCAGAGATATTGGGACTTCGAATGAGCAGTTCTTC. Translating gives CATSRDIGTSNEQFF.

This chain joins TRBV18 and TRBJ2-3; 13 positions agree with TRBD2. Trimming took 5 bases from V and 3 from J; bases not matched to a gene: 2. This CDR3 is 15 amino acids long. Germline V gene data show CDR1 as KGHSH and CDR2 as LQKENI. CDR3 coding DNA: TGTGCCAGCTCAAGGACTAGCGGGGGAACAGATACGCAGTATTTT. Protein: CASSRTSGGTDTQYF.

In nucleotides, the CDR3 is TGTGCCAGCAGCTTCGGACAGGGCACTGAAGCTTTCTTT. Amino acid sequence: CASSFGQGTEAFF. The V call is TRBV7-3, the J call TRBJ1-1; 8 bases are shared with TRBD1. Germline loops: CDR1 SGHTA, CDR2 FQGTGA. Trimming removed 3 bases from V and 4 bases from J; junction bases left unmatched: 1. CDR3 length: 13 residues.